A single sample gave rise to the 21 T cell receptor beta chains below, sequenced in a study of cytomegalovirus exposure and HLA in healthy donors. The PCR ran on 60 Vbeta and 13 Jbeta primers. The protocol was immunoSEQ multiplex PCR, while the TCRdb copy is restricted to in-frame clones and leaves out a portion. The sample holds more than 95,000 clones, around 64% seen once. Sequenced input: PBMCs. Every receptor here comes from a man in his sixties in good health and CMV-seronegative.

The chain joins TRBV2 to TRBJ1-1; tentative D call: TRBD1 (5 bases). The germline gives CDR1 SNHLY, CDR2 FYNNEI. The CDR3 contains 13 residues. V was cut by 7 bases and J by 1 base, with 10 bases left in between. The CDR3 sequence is CASNSQENTEAFF. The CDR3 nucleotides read TGTGCCAGCAATTCACAGGAGAACACTGAAGCTTTCTTT.

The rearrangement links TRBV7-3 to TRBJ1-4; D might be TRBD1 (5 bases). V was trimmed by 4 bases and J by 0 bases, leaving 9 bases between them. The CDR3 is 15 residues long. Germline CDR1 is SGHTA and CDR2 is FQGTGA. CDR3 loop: CASSYSTATNEKLFF. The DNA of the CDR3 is TGTGCCAGCAGCTACTCGACAGCAACTAATGAAAAACTGTTTTTT.

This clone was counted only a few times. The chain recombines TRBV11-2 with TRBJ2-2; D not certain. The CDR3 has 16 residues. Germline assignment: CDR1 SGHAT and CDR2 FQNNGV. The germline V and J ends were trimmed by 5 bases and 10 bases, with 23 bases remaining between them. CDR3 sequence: CASSQALERGFEELFF. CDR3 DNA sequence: TGTGCCAGCAGCCAAGCTTTAGAGCGAGGTTTTGAGGAGCTGTTTTTT.

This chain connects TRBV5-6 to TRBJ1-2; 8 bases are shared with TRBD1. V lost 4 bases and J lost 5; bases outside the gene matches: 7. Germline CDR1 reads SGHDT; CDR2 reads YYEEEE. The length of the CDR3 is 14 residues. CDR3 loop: CASSPGQGRYGYTF. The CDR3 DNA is TGTGCCAGCAGCCCTGGACAGGGCAGATATGGCTACACCTTC. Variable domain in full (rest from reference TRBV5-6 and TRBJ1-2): DAGVTQSPTHLIKTRGQQVTLRCSPKSGHDTVSWYQQALGQGPQFIFQYYEEEERQRGNFPDRFSGHQFPNYSSELNVNALLLGDSALYLCASSPGQGRYGYTFGSGTRLTVV.

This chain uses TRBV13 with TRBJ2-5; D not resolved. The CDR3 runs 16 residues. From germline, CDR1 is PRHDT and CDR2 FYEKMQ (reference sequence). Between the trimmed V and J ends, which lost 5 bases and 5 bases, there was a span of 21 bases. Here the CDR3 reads CASSPSRGFLTETQYF. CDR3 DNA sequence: TGTGCCAGCAGCCCTTCACGAGGTTTTTTGACGGAGACCCAGTACTTC.

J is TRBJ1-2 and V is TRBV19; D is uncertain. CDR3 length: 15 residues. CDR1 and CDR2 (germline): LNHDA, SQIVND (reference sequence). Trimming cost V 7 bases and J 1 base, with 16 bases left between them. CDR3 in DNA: TGTGCCAGTACCCAACCGGCCGGAGTTAACTATGGCTACACCTTC. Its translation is CASTQPAGVNYGYTF.

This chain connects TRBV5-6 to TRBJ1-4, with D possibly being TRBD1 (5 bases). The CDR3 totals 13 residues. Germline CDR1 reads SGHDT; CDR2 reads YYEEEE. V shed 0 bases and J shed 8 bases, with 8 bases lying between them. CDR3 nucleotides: TGTGCCAGCAGCTTGGCCGGGGGGGAAAAACTGTTTTTT. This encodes CASSLAGGEKLFF.

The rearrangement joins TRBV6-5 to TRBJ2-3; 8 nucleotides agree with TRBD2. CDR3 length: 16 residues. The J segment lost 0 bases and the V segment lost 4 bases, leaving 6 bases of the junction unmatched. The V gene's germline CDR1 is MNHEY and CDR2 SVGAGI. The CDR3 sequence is CASSWTGGPSTDTQYF. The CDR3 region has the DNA TGTGCCAGCAGTTGGACGGGAGGGCCGAGCACAGATACGCAGTATTTT.

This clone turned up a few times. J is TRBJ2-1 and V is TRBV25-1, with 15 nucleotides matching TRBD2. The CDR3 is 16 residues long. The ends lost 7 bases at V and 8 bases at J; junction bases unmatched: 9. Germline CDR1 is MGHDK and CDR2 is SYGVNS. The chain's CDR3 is CASTGVGTSGRYEQFF. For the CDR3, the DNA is TGTGCCAGCACTGGAGTGGGGACTAGCGGGAGGTATGAGCAGTTCTTC.

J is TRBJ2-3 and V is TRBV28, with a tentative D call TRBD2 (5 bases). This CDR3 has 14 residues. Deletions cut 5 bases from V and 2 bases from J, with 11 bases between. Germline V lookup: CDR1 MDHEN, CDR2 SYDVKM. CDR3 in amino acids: CASSHGLDTDTQYF. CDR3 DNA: TGTGCCAGCAGTCACGGACTGGACACAGATACGCAGTATTTT.

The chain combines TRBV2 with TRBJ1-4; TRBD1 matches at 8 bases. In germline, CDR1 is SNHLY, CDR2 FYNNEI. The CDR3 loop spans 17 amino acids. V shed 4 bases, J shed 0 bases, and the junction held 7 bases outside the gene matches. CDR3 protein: CASSALTGVTTNEKLFF. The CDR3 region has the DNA TGTGCCAGCAGTGCTTTGACAGGGGTAACAACTAATGAAAAACTGTTTTTT.

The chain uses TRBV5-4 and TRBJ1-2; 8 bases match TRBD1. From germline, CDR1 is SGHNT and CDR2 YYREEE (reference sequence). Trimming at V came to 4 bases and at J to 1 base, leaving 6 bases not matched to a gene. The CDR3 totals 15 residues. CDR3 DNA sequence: TGTGCCAGCAGCAGGGGACAGGAACTTAACTATGGCTACACCTTC. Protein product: CASSRGQELNYGYTF.

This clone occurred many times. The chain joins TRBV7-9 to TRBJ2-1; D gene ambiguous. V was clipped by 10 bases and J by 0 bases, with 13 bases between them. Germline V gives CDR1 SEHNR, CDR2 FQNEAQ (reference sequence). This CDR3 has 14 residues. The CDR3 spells CATRYRSSYNEQFF. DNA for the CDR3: TGTGCCACCAGATACCGTAGCTCCTACAATGAGCAGTTCTTC.

The chain's CDR3 is CSGLGDRGGEQYF. The DNA for the CDR3 is TGCAGCGGACTGGGGGACAGGGGGGGCGAGCAGTACTTC. V usage is TRBV29-1 and J usage is TRBJ2-7; 11 bases map to TRBD1. CDR3 size: 13 residues. V shed 7 bases, J shed 6 bases, and the junction held 8 bases outside the gene matches. Germline V gene lookup returns CDR1 SQVTM and CDR2 ANQGSEA.

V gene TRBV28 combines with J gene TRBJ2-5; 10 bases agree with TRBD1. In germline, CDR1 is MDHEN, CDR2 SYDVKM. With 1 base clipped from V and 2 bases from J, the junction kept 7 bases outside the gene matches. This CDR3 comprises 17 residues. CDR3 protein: CASSLFSTGGLQETQYF. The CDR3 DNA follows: TGTGCCAGCAGTTTATTTTCGACAGGGGGCTTACAAGAGACCCAGTACTTC.

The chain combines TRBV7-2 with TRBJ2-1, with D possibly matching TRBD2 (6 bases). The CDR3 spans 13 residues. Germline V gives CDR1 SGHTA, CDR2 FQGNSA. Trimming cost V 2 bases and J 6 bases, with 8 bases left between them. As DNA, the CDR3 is TGTGCCAGCAGCTTACTAGCGCCCAATGAGCAGTTCTTC. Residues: CASSLLAPNEQFF.

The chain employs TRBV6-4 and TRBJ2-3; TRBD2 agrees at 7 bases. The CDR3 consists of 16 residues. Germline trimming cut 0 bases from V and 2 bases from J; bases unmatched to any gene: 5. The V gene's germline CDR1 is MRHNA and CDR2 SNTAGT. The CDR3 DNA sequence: TGTGCCAGCAGTGACTCGCAGGGACTACACACAGATACGCAGTATTTT. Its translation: CASSDSQGLHTDTQYF.

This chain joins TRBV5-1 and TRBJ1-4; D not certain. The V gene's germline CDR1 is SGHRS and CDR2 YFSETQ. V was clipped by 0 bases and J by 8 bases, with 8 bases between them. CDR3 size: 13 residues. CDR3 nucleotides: TGCGCCAGCAGCTTGGAACAAAACGAAAAACTGTTTTTT. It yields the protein CASSLEQNEKLFF.

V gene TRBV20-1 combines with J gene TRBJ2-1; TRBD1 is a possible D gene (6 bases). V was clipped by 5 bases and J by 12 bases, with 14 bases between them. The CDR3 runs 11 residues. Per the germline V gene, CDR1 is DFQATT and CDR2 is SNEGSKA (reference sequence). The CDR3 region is CSAVQGYGQFF. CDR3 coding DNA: TGCAGTGCTGTACAGGGCTATGGGCAGTTCTTC.

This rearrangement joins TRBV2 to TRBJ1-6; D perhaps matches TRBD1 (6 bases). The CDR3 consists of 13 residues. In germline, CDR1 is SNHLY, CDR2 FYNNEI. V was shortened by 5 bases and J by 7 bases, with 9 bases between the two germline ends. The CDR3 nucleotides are TGTGCCAGCAGTTTAACAGGGAATTCACCCCTCCACTTT. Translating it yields CASSLTGNSPLHF.

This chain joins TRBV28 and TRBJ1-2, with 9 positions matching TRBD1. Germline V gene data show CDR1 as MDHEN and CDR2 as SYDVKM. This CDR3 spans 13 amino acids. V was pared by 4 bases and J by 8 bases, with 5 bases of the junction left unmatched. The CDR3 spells CASSSRDRDGYTF. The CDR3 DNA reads TGTGCCAGCAGTTCCAGGGACAGGGACGGCTACACCTTC.